The clone carrying this TCR beta chain was counted a single time. This record comes from a study of blood T cell repertoires in COVID-19. In the original analysis: It was from reference gene primer amplification that nucleated cell counts were estimated. Generated by immunoSEQ multiplex PCR, the TCRdb table keeps only in-frame clones and is missing some. V and J calls and clone size follow that table, whereas D and trimming were derived from the DNA. The table shows about 200,000 clones, with 60% to 85% occurring only once. The CDR3 totals 20 residues. V shed 4 bases, J shed 7 bases, and the junction held 24 bases outside the gene matches. Germline CDR1 and CDR2: MNHEY and SMNVEV (reference sequence).

This clonotype was sampled from a woman in her 70s with acute or convalescent COVID-19. This chain uses TRBV27 with TRBJ1-5, with 8 bases matching TRBD1. Sample: peripheral blood. CDR3 in amino acids: CASSSYPGTGHGGLGQPQHF. The CDR3 nucleotides read TGTGCCAGCAGTTCCTACCCCGGGACAGGCCACGGGGGCTTGGGGCAGCCCCAGCATTTT.